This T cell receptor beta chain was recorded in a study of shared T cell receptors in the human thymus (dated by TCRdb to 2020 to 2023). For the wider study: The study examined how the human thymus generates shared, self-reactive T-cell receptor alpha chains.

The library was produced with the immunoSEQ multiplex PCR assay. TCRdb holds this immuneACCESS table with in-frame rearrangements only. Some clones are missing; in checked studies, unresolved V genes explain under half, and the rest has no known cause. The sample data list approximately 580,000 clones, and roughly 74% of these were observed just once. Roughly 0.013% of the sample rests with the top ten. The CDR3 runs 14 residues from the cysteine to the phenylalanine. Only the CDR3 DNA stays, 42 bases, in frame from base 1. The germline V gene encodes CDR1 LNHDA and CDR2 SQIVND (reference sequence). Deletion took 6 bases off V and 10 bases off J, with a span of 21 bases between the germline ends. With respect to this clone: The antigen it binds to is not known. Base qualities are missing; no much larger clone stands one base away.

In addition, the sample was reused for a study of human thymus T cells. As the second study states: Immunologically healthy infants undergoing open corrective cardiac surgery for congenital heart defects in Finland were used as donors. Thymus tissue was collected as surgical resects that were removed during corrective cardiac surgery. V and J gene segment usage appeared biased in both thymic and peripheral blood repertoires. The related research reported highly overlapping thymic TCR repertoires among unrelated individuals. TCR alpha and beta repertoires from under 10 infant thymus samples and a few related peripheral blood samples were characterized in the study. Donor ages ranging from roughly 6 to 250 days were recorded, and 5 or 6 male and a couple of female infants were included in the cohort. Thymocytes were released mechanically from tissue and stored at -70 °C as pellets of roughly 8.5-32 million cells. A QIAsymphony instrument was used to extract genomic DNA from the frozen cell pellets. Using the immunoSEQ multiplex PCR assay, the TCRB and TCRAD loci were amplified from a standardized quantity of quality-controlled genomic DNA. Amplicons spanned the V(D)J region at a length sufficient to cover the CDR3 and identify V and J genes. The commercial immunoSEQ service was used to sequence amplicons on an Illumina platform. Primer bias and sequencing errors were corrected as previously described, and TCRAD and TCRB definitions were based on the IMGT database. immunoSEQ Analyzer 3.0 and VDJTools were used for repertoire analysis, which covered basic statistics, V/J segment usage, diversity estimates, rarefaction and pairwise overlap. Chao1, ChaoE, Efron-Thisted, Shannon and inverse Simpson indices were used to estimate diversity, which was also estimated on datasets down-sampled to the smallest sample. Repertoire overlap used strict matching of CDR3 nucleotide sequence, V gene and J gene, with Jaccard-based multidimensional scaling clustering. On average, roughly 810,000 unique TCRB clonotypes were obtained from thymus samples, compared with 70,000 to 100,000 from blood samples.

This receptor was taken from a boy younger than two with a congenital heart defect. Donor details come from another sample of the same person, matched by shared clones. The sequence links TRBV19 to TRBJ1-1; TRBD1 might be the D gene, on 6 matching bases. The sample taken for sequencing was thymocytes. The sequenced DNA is TGTGCCAGTAGCCACCTAGGGGACACCGAGACAGCTTTCTTT. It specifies CASSHLGDTETAFF.